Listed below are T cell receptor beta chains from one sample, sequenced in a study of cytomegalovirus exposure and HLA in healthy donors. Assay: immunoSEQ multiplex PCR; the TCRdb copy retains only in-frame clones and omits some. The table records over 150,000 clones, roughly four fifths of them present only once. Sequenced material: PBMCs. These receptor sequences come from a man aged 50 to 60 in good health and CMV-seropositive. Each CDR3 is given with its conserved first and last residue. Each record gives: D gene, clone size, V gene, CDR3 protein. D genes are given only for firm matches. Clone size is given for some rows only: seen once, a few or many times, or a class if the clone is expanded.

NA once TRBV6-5 CASSYSVVMNTEAFF
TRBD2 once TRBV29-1 CSVSGTSTHYEQYF
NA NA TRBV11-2 CASTQGLNTEAFF
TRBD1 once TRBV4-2 CASSLAGGWDSNYEQYF
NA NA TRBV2 CASSAGTRYEQYF
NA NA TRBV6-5 CASSYGARSSYEQYF
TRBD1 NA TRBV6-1 CATMDRVRETQYF
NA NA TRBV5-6 CASSLAQAAEAFF
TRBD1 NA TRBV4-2 CASSQGVSGAGGFNEQFF
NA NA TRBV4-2 CASSHVNQGKETQYF
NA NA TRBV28 CASQRGTNYGYTF
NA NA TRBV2 CASSENGDTEAFF
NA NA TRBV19 CASSIGQTGNTIYF
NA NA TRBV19 CASRSARHAYATEAFF
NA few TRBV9 CASSKAAKNSQYF
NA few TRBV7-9 CASSRRISGGTGELFF
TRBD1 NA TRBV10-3 CAISEPGQANYVYTF
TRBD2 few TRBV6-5 CASRRWEGVTDTQYF
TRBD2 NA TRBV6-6 CASSHTSGGLIDTQYF
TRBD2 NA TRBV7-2 CASSNMRAGGPYEQFF
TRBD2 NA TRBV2 CASSETSLAGAGRRQTQYF
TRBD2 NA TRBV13 CASSTKDLAGGGTGNEQFF
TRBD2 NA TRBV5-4 CASSRLAGVGEQYF
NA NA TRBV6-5 CASIGVSNYEQYF